A single sample gave rise to the 24 T cell receptor beta chains below, sequenced in a study of patients and donors after allogeneic stem cell transplantation (dated by TCRdb to about 2020). The receptor library was made with RT-PCR. Sequenced on a NextSeq 550. The public reads were reanalyzed by TCRdb: fastp trimming at Q25, MiXCR alignment, in-frame beta chains only. Identical CDR3 protein sequences are pooled into one entry, listed with their most common genes and DNA. The sample table contains some 960,000 distinct CDR3 sequences; only one count was recorded for 15% to 20% of them. The top ten hold around 6% of the sample. Sequencing input: blood, either unsorted or a sorted T cell fraction (not recorded which). The receptors were gathered from a human donor who was either an allogeneic HSCT recipient or a stem cell or donor lymphocyte infusion donor (not recorded which). It is not recorded whose cells these are; they may come from a transplant donor.

This clonotype was seen more than once but under ten times. The chain employs TRBV18 and TRBJ1-6; D is possibly TRBD1 (5 bases). V dropped 6 bases and J dropped 10 bases, with 13 bases sitting between them. The CDR3 is 13 amino acids. CDR1 is KGHSH and CDR2 is LQKENI in the germline V gene. Here the CDR3 DNA reads TGTGCCAGCTCCGGCAGCGGGGACTCACCCCTCCACTTT. Translating it yields CASSGSGDSPLHF.

This clonotype has more than one count but fewer than ten. The chain combines TRBV20-1 with TRBJ2-3; 10 bases align to TRBD2. CDR1 is DFQATT and CDR2 is SNEGSKA in the germline V gene (reference sequence). V was pared by 3 bases and J by 0 bases, with 3 bases of the junction left unmatched. The CDR3 has 15 residues. The CDR3 bases are TGCAGTGCTAGTAAGACTAGCGGGAGCACAGATACGCAGTATTTT. Its translation: CSASKTSGSTDTQYF.

This clonotype was seen ten or more times. The CDR3 spells CASSPRGGNTGELFF. For the CDR3, the DNA is TGTGCCAGCAGCCCCCGGGGGGGGAACACCGGGGAGCTGTTTTTT. V and J are TRBV7-8 and TRBJ2-2, with 8 bases identical to TRBD2. V was pared by 5 bases and J by 1 base, with 3 bases of the junction left unmatched. The CDR3 is 15 residues long. Germline assignment: CDR1 SGHVS and CDR2 FQNEAQ. The complete variable domain, with remaining parts taken from reference TRBV7-8 and TRBJ2-2, reads GAGVSQSPRYKVAKRGQDVALRCDPISGHVSLFWYQQALGQGPEFLTYFQNEAQLDKSGLPSDRFFAERPEGSVSTLKIQRTQQEDSAVYLCASSPRGGNTGELFFGEGSRLTVL.

The genes are TRBV9 and TRBJ2-1; perhaps TRBD1 as D (5 bases). Trimming cost V 7 bases and J 0 bases, with 11 bases left between them. CDR1 and CDR2 from the germline V gene are SGDLS and YYNGEE. CDR3 length: 14 residues. CDR3 sequence (DNA): TGTGCCAGCGGACATGGCCGCTCCTACAATGAGCAGTTCTTC. Translation: CASGHGRSYNEQFF.

This clonotype has a handful of counts. The rearrangement joins TRBV4-3 to TRBJ1-2; D may be TRBD1 (6 bases). Germline loops: CDR1 LGHNA, CDR2 YSLEER. The CDR3 totals 17 residues. V lost 0 bases and J lost 3, with 17 bases in between. CDR3 nucleotide sequence: TGCGCCAGCAGCCAAGATGTCAGGGGAATGATTGACTATGGCTACACCTTC. Translating gives CASSQDVRGMIDYGYTF.

CDR3 in amino acids: CASSFRGLRETQYF. The CDR3 DNA is TGTGCCAGCAGTTTTAGGGGTCTCCGGGAGACCCAGTACTTC. The chain is built from TRBV28 and TRBJ2-5, with D possibly matching TRBD1 (5 bases). The CDR3 length is 14 residues. In germline, CDR1 is MDHEN, CDR2 SYDVKM. The germline V and J ends were trimmed by 3 bases and 5 bases, with 13 bases remaining between them.

A few counts support this clonotype. The chain recombines TRBV24-1 with TRBJ2-1; maybe TRBD2 (5 bases). The CDR3 is 16 residues long. Germline CDR1 and CDR2: KGHDR and SFDVKD. The ends were cut back, 4 bases at V and 0 bases at J, with 12 bases in the middle. CDR3 loop: CATSDHRGGSYNEQFF. In DNA form, the CDR3 reads TGTGCCACCAGTGACCATAGAGGAGGCTCCTACAATGAGCAGTTCTTC.

This clonotype turned up a few times. The chain has TRBV4-1 and TRBJ1-5; weak D call: TRBD1 (5 bases). Deletions cut 1 base from V and 6 bases from J, with 7 bases between. Germline-derived CDR1 and CDR2 are MGHRA and YSYEKL. CDR3 size: 13 residues. The CDR3 DNA is TGCGCCAGCAGCCAAGGGGGCCCTCAGCCCCAGCATTTT. It is translated as CASSQGGPQPQHF.

The genes are TRBV20-1 and TRBJ2-2; D is unresolved. The V gene lost 0 bases and the J gene lost 7 bases, with 9 bases spanning the gap. CDR3 size: 13 residues. Germline V gene sequence: CDR1 DFQATT, CDR2 SNEGSKA (reference sequence). CDR3 protein: CSARDRRGGELFF. In nucleotides, the CDR3 is TGCAGTGCTAGAGATCGACGCGGCGGGGAGCTGTTTTTT.

The sample holds a few counts of this clonotype. J is TRBJ1-2 and V is TRBV20-1; D is possibly TRBD1 (5 bases). CDR1 is DFQATT and CDR2 is SNEGSKA in the germline V gene (reference sequence). This CDR3 is built from 16 residues. Deletions cut 5 bases from V and 0 bases from J, with 19 bases between. CDR3 sequence reads: CSASRTGGSSNYGYTF. CDR3 DNA: TGCAGTGCTTCACGCACGGGGGGGTCATCTAACTATGGCTACACCTTC.

This chain uses TRBV20-1 with TRBJ2-6; D is unresolved. CDR1 DFQATT and CDR2 SNEGSKA come from the germline V gene (reference sequence). V was pared by 0 bases and J by 0 bases, with 15 bases between. This CDR3 has 18 residues. The CDR3 DNA sequence: TGCAGTGCTAGAGACCCGACACAACCAGGCTCTGGGGCCAACGTCCTGACTTTC. Translation: CSARDPTQPGSGANVLTF.

The sample holds a few counts of this clonotype. The genes are TRBV12-3 or TRBV12-4 and TRBJ2-7; 9 nucleotides line up with TRBD2. The ends lost 4 bases at V and 5 bases at J; junction bases unmatched: 9. The CDR3 consists of 15 residues. The CDR3 coding sequence is TGTGCCAGCAGTTCGCTTAGCGGGAGAATGGACGAGCAGTACTTC. Its translation is CASSSLSGRMDEQYF.

The table lists this clonotype with a few counts. This chain joins TRBV6-1 and TRBJ1-3; TRBD1 is a possible D gene (5 bases). CDR3 length: 14 residues. Germline lookup yields CDR1 MNHNS and CDR2 SASEGT. Trimming took off 7 bases at V and 0 bases at J, with 10 bases between the two ends. The CDR3 DNA is TGTGCCAGCACTCGACAGCCCTCTGGAAACACCATATATTTT. Protein: CASTRQPSGNTIYF.

The chain employs TRBV12-3 or TRBV12-4 and TRBJ1-6; tentatively, D is TRBD1 (6 bases). This CDR3 region has 14 residues. Trimming took 5 bases from V and 6 from J, leaving 11 bases between them. CDR3 DNA: TGTGCCAGCAGTGCGGACAGTTCTAATTCACCCCTCCACTTT. Residues: CASSADSSNSPLHF.

In this sample, this clonotype turned up a few times. This chain links TRBV20-1 with TRBJ2-1; D possibly matches TRBD1 or TRBD2 (5 bases each). V dropped 2 bases and J dropped 4 bases, with 12 bases sitting between them. In germline, CDR1 is DFQATT, CDR2 SNEGSKA (reference sequence). The CDR3 covers 14 residues. CDR3 sequence (DNA): TGCAGTGCTAGACCCGGGACCCTATACAATGAGCAGTTCTTC. Protein product: CSARPGTLYNEQFF.

In its sample, this clonotype was seen a few times. The chain has TRBV12-5 and TRBJ2-1, with TRBD2 matching over 14 bases. Trimming at V came to 4 bases and at J to 4 bases, leaving 6 bases not matched to a gene. Germline values: CDR1 LGHNT, CDR2 FRNRAP. This CDR3 has 17 residues. CDR3 DNA sequence: TGTGCTAGTGGTTCCCGACTAGCGGGGGGGCGGTACAATGAGCAGTTCTTC. It yields the protein CASGSRLAGGRYNEQFF.

The V and J genes are TRBV4-2 and TRBJ2-3, with a weak D call TRBD2 (5 bases). Germline V gene sequence: CDR1 LGHNA, CDR2 YNFKEQ. Trimming removed 1 base from V and 4 bases from J, with 12 bases in between. This CDR3 spans 15 amino acids. DNA for the CDR3: TGTGCCAGCAGCCAAGGAGGGCTAGCCGCAGATACGCAGTATTTT. It specifies CASSQGGLAADTQYF.

The chain combines TRBV14 with TRBJ2-2; no firm D call. CDR1 SGHDN and CDR2 FVKESK come from the germline V gene. V lost 1 base, J lost 5 bases, and 8 bases lay in between. The CDR3 extends over 14 amino acids. CDR3 residues: CASSQVDTTGELFF. The CDR3 coding sequence is TGTGCCAGCAGCCAAGTAGATACTACCGGGGAGCTGTTTTTT.

This clonotype has just a few counts. The chain links TRBV27 to TRBJ2-7; 8 positions agree with TRBD2. In germline, CDR1 is MNHEY, CDR2 SMNVEV (reference sequence). Unmatched junction bases numbered 12, after V lost 6 bases and J lost 2 bases. The CDR3 spans 16 residues. The CDR3 coding sequence is TGTGCCAGCAGGCTCTACCCGGCGGGAGGCCCCTACGAGCAGTACTTC. Its protein product is CASRLYPAGGPYEQYF.

This clonotype was seen a few times. The gene calls are TRBV24-1 and TRBJ2-1; no reliable D call. This CDR3 region has 11 residues. Germline V gives CDR1 KGHDR, CDR2 SFDVKD. V lost 6 bases and J 9 bases, leaving 8 bases between the germline ends. CDR3 coding DNA: TGTGCCACCAGTCCCGGTGGTGAGCAGTTCTTC. It specifies CATSPGGEQFF.

V usage is TRBV12-5 and J usage is TRBJ1-3, with 9 bases that match TRBD1. CDR3 length: 18 residues. The junction had 7 bases not matched to a gene; V was cut back by 1 base and J by 0 bases. CDR1 LGHNT and CDR2 FRNRAP come from the germline V gene. CDR3 sequence: CASGLDRGLTFSGNTIYF. In DNA form, the CDR3 reads TGTGCTAGTGGTTTGGACAGGGGGCTTACCTTCTCTGGAAACACCATATATTTT. The variable domain in full, completed from reference TRBV12-5 and TRBJ1-3, reads DARVTQTPRHKVTEMGQEVTMRCQPILGHNTVFWYRQTMMQGLELLAYFRNRAPLDDSGMPKDRFSAEMPDATLATLKIQPSEPRDSAVYFCASGLDRGLTFSGNTIYFGEGSWLTVV.

In its sample, this clonotype was seen many times. This sequence joins TRBV12-3 or TRBV12-4 and TRBJ2-7; no clear D. V lost 1 base, J lost 2 bases, and 6 bases lay in between. The CDR3 contains 13 residues. In nucleotides, the CDR3 is TGTGCCAGCAGTTTAGGGGTGGCCTACGAGCAGTACTTC. This translates into CASSLGVAYEQYF.

This chain uses TRBV5-1 with TRBJ1-1, with TRBD1 as a possible D gene (5 bases). CDR3 length: 14 amino acids. Germline-derived CDR1 and CDR2 are SGHRS and YFSETQ. V was pared by 4 bases and J by 4 bases, with 14 bases between. The CDR3 DNA reads as TGCGCCAGCAGCCCCAATGCGGGGACCACTGAAGCTTTCTTT. Amino acid sequence: CASSPNAGTTEAFF.

The chain is built from TRBV5-1 and TRBJ2-5; 9 bases are a match to TRBD1. Trimming removed 4 bases from V and 4 bases from J; junction bases left unmatched: 11. The germline V gene encodes CDR1 SGHRS and CDR2 YFSETQ. The CDR3 covers 16 residues. The CDR3 nucleotides are TGCGCCAGCAGCAGATGGGAACAGGGGGCTATAGAGACCCAGTACTTC. Its protein product is CASSRWEQGAIETQYF.